These 4 T cell receptor beta chains were sequenced from one sample in a study of T cell responses to AZD1222 COVID-19 vaccine. The method was immunoSEQ multiplex PCR; TCRdb's version includes in-frame clones alone and lacks a portion of them. The repertoire includes 60,000 to 75,000 clones, around 90% of them detected once, and 4.9% sits in the top ten. This specimen consisted of peripheral blood, obtained on day 0 of AZD1222 vaccination. These receptors were collected from an adult in good health.

This chain links TRBV2 with TRBJ1-2; no definite D call. Germline assignment: CDR1 SNHLY and CDR2 FYNNEI. The CDR3 sequence is 14 residues long. Trimming pared 3 bases from V and 4 bases from J, leaving 12 bases between. The CDR3 DNA is TGTGCCAGCAGTGATCTCGAAATATCCTATGGCTACACCTTC. Protein product: CASSDLEISYGYTF.

The rearrangement links TRBV6-5 to TRBJ1-5; 7 bases fit TRBD1. The V gene end was trimmed by 5 bases and the J gene end by 1 base; junction bases not matched to a gene: 5. This CDR3 has 15 residues. CDR1 MNHEY and CDR2 SVGAGI come from the germline V gene. CDR3 coding DNA: TGTGCCAGCAGTCCCCTGGGACAGAGCAATCAGCCCCAGCATTTT. This encodes CASSPLGQSNQPQHF.

V is TRBV5-4 and J is TRBJ1-1; D is unclear. In germline, CDR1 is SGHNT, CDR2 YYREEE (reference sequence). This CDR3 spans 13 amino acids. The V gene lost 2 bases and the J gene lost 3 bases, with 8 bases spanning the gap. The CDR3 DNA reads TGTGCCAGCAGCTTTGAGAGAGACACTGAAGCTTTCTTT. The encoded protein is CASSFERDTEAFF.

This rearrangement joins TRBV4-1 to TRBJ2-5; no clear D gene. CDR3 length equals 13 residues. Trimming pared 6 bases from V and 5 bases from J, leaving 13 bases between. CDR1 is MGHRA and CDR2 is YSYEKL in the germline V gene. As DNA, the CDR3 is TGCGCCAGCAGTCAGCGTGAGATCGAGACCCAGTACTTC. Translation gives CASSQREIETQYF.